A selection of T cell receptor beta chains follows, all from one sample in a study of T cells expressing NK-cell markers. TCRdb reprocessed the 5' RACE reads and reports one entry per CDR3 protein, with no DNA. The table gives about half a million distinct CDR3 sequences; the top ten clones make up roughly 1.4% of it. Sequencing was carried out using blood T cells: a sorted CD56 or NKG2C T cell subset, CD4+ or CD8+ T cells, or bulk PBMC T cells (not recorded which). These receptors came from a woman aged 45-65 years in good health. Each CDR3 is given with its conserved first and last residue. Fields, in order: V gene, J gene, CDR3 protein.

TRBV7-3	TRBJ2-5	CASSLRDLKPETQYF
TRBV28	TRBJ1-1	CASSEIFEAFF
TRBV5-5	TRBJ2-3	CASSLDGQGPDTQYF
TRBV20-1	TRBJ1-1	CSAGSGRGNTEAFF
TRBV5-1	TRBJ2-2	CASSSDLTGELFF
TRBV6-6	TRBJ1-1	CASSYPGRQNTEAFF
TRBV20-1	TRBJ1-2	CSASRSPTNYGYTF
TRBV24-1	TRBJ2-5	CATSDVTSRETQYF
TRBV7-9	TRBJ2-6	CASSTDQVAGGRSGANVLTF
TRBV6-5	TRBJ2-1	CASSSPRREQFF
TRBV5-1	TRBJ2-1	CASSSGVGGRVGNEQFF
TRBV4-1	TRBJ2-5	CASSHVGTSGNHQYF
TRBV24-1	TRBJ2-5	CATSGDPGPPQETQYF
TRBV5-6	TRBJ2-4	CASSTTGGADIQYF
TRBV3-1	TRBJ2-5	CASSQGPASGRETQYF
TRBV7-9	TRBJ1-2	CASSAWTGVKEGYTF
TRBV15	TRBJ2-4	CATSRDPARAGNIQYF
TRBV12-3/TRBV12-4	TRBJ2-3	CASSSRSSGRGADTQYF
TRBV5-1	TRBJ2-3	CASSLTEISSTDTQYF
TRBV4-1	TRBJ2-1	CASSQAGPSIKWQFF
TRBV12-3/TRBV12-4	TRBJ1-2	CASSRYHGYTF
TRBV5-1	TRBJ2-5	CASSLVGSAETQYF
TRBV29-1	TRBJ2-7	CSARPGTPDGGEQYF
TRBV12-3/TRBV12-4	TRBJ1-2	CASSLTNAGSTF
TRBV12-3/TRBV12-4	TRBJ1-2	CASSSDSLAYGYTF
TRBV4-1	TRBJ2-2	CASSQGIAKQGLAGELFF
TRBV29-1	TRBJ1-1	CSSAGRFGTEGFF
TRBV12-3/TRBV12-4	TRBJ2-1	CASRTRGLGQGIHNEQFF
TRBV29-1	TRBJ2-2	CSVLVGPTNTGELFF
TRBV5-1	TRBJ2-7	CASRITGAGQYEQYF
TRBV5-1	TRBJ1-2	CASREEAGGYTF
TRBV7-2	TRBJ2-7	CASTFRRLQTYEQYF
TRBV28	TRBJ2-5	CASSGGGTSRETQYF
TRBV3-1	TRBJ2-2	CASRRTRGGNGELFF
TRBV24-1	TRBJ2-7	CATNGRRDNPEQYF
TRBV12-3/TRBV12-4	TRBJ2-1	CASSFWEKSYNEQFF
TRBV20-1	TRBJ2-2	CSASRLATGELFF
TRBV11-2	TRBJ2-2	CASSRFPGELFF
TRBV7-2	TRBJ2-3	CASSLFRGSRDTQYF
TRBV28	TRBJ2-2	CASREAGGRNTGELFF
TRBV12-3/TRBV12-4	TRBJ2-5	CASSSLAGGPETQYF
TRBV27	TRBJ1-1	CASSLWAGTGVTEAFF
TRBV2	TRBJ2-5	CASSLFQTGQETQYF
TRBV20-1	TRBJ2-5	CSAKVGWIGRETQYF
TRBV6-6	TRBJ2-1	CASSVLANEQFF
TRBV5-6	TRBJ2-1	CASSGGTVSYNEQFF